This T cell receptor beta chain was captured by sequencing in a study of cytomegalovirus exposure and HLA in healthy donors. The CDR3 totals 14 residues. V lost 5 bases and J lost 12, with 22 bases in between. Germline-derived CDR1 and CDR2 are SGHVS and FQNEAQ. The PCR had 60 Vbeta and 13 Jbeta primers. TCRdb's copy holds only in-frame clones and misses some; the assay was immunoSEQ multiplex PCR. The sample lists 150,000 to 200,000 clones; approximately 71% were seen once. The TCR originated in a man between 25 and 39 years old in good health and CMV-seropositive. Sequenced material: PBMCs. The chain joins TRBV7-8 to TRBJ1-1, with D hard to call. The CDR3 nucleotides read TGTGCCAGCAGCGCCCTAGTTTTGTCAGAAAGTACTTTCTTT. It specifies CASSALVLSESTFF.